The 16 T cell receptor beta chains reported below all come from one sample, sequenced in a study of PD-1 blockade in classical Hodgkin lymphoma. In every patient, relapse followed autologous stem cell transplantation, while exposure to brentuximab vedotin differed. Some clones are missing from TCRdb's copy, which holds only in-frame ones; the method was immunoSEQ multiplex PCR. The sample contains about 14,000 clones, about four fifths of which appear only once. This specimen was peripheral blood mononuclear cells (PBMCs), taken at baseline. The receptors were gathered from a human donor with classical Hodgkin lymphoma.

This rearrangement joins TRBV5-6 to TRBJ2-2; possibly TRBD1 for D (5 bases). The length of the CDR3 is 14 residues. V gave up 0 bases and J gave up 7 bases, with 10 bases separating them. Germline values: CDR1 SGHDT, CDR2 YYEEEE. Here the CDR3 reads CASSLEYDSGELFF. CDR3 DNA sequence: TGTGCCAGCAGCTTGGAATACGACAGCGGGGAGCTGTTTTTT. Together with reference TRBV5-6 and TRBJ2-2, the CDR3 gives the full variable domain: DAGVTQSPTHLIKTRGQQVTLRCSPKSGHDTVSWYQQALGQGPQFIFQYYEEEERQRGNFPDRFSGHQFPNYSSELNVNALLLGDSALYLCASSLEYDSGELFFGEGSRLTVL.

The chain is built from TRBV7-8 and TRBJ2-2; no definite D call. The germline V gene encodes CDR1 SGHVS and CDR2 FQNEAQ. V was trimmed by 4 bases and J by 2 bases, leaving 8 bases between them. This CDR3 spans 14 amino acids. CDR3 sequence: CASSSCLNTGELFF. In DNA, the CDR3 is TGTGCCAGCAGCTCCTGTCTCAACACCGGGGAGCTGTTTTTT.

The chain couples TRBV4-1 to TRBJ2-3; TRBD2 aligns across 9 bases. Per the germline V gene, CDR1 is MGHRA and CDR2 is YSYEKL. The CDR3 sequence is 17 residues long. The ends lost 4 bases at V and 4 bases at J; junction bases unmatched: 12. In nucleotides, the CDR3 is TGCGCCAGCAGCCGAGACGGGGGGACTAGCCTCTCAGATACGCAGTATTTT. The encoded protein is CASSRDGGTSLSDTQYF.

The chain employs TRBV18 and TRBJ1-5; D not certain. The length of the CDR3 is 13 residues. Germline loops: CDR1 KGHSH, CDR2 LQKENI. Trimming cost V 2 bases and J 3 bases, with 5 bases left between them. The CDR3 region has the DNA TGTGCCAGCTCACCAGGGGTCAATCAGCCCCAGCATTTT. Translating gives CASSPGVNQPQHF.

J is TRBJ1-1 and V is TRBV7-9, with D unresolved. Per germline, CDR1 SEHNR and CDR2 FQNEAQ (reference sequence). The V gene lost 2 bases and the J gene lost 7 bases, with 5 bases spanning the gap. The length of the CDR3 is 11 residues. The DNA for the CDR3 is TGTGCCAGCAGCTTAAACGTTGAAGCTTTCTTT. Amino acids: CASSLNVEAFF.

Concerning this clone: Distinct nucleotide sequences in the sample also encode this CDR3. This rearrangement joins TRBV27 to TRBJ2-1; TRBD2 matches 7 bases. The CDR3 has 14 amino acids. CDR1 MNHEY and CDR2 SMNVEV come from the germline V gene (reference sequence). V dropped 2 bases and J dropped 4; count of bases not matched to a gene: 2. The CDR3 DNA sequence: TGTGCCAGCAGTTTAAGCGGGGATTACAATGAGCAGTTCTTC. Amino acids: CASSLSGDYNEQFF.

The chain is built from TRBV10-3 and TRBJ1-5; tentatively, D is TRBD1 (5 bases). V dropped 5 bases and J dropped 1 base, with 6 bases sitting between them. The CDR3 is 13 residues long. Looked up from germline, CDR1 is ENHRY and CDR2 is SYGVKD. DNA for the CDR3: TGTGCCATCAGTCAGGGAAGCAATCAGCCCCAGCATTTT. This translates into CAISQGSNQPQHF.

This chain uses TRBV7-2 with TRBJ2-3, with D possibly matching TRBD2 (5 bases). V gave up 3 bases and J gave up 0 bases, with 13 bases separating them. This CDR3 spans 16 amino acids. Germline CDR1 is SGHTA and CDR2 is FQGNSA. CDR3 bases: TGTGCCAGCAGCTTGAGGGCCGGAGCAAGCACAGATACGCAGTATTTT. The encoded protein is CASSLRAGASTDTQYF.

The gene calls are TRBV4-1 and TRBJ1-2, with D unclear. Trimming took 0 bases from V and 3 from J, leaving 5 bases between them. The CDR3 has 13 amino acids. The germline V gene has CDR1 MGHRA and CDR2 YSYEKL. CDR3 region: CASSQDTYYGYTF. The CDR3 DNA sequence: TGCGCCAGCAGCCAAGACACTTACTATGGCTACACCTTC.

The chain has TRBV5-6 and TRBJ2-5, with D perhaps matching TRBD2 (6 bases). The CDR3 is 14 amino acids. V shed 6 bases and J shed 5 bases, with 17 bases lying between them. Germline CDR1 reads SGHDT; CDR2 reads YYEEEE. In DNA form, the CDR3 reads TGTGCCAGCACCTCGCCCCCTGGGGGGGAGACCCAGTACTTC. Encoded protein: CASTSPPGGETQYF.

This clone was recorded once. This chain uses TRBV13 with TRBJ2-1; D unclear. The germline V gene encodes CDR1 PRHDT and CDR2 FYEKMQ (reference sequence). V lost 6 bases to trimming and J lost 9 bases, with 12 bases between them. This CDR3 has 12 residues. As DNA, the CDR3 is TGTGCCAGCAGGCAAAGGTGGAGTGAGCAGTTCTTC. Its protein product is CASRQRWSEQFF.

CDR3 sequence: CASSPRQGMGAKNIQYF. Written as DNA, the CDR3 is TGCGCCAGCAGCCCCAGACAGGGGATGGGGGCCAAAAACATTCAGTACTTC. The rearrangement joins TRBV5-1 to TRBJ2-4, with 8 bases matching TRBD1. Trimming cost V 4 bases and J 1 base; bases outside gene matches: 10. The CDR3 runs to 17 residues. Germline assignment: CDR1 SGHRS and CDR2 YFSETQ. The complete variable domain, with remaining parts taken from reference TRBV5-1 and TRBJ2-4, reads KAGVTQTPRYLIKTRGQQVTLSCSPISGHRSVSWYQQTPGQGLQFLFEYFSETQRNKGNFPGRFSGRQFSNSRSEMNVSTLELGDSALYLCASSPRQGMGAKNIQYFGAGTRLSVL.

This chain joins TRBV5-8 and TRBJ1-2; D ambiguous. Trimming pared 0 bases from V and 8 bases from J, leaving 11 bases between. Per germline, CDR1 SGHTS and CDR2 YDEGEE. The CDR3 loop spans 13 amino acids. In DNA form, the CDR3 reads TGTGCCAGCAGCTTGGCGAGGAGTCGGGGCTACACCTTC. As protein: CASSLARSRGYTF.

The chain carries TRBV6-5 and TRBJ2-3; no clear D gene. The CDR3 has 12 amino acids. Looked up from germline, CDR1 is MNHEY and CDR2 is SVGAGI. V lost 6 bases and J lost 4, with 8 bases in between. CDR3 nucleotides: TGTGCCAGCAGATCCTACCCAGATACGCAGTATTTT. Translating gives CASRSYPDTQYF.

This chain connects TRBV4-1 to TRBJ2-7; 8 bases fit TRBD2. Germline V gene sequence: CDR1 MGHRA, CDR2 YSYEKL. The CDR3 is 17 amino acids. With 4 bases clipped from V and 1 base from J, the junction kept 12 bases outside the gene matches. The CDR3 bases are TGCGCCAGCAGCCTCAGGGAGACGGGGGGGCCATCCTACGAGCAGTACTTC. Protein sequence: CASSLRETGGPSYEQYF.

This chain joins TRBV19 and TRBJ2-2, with D perhaps being TRBD1 or TRBD2 (5 bases each). V was trimmed by 5 bases and J by 0 bases, leaving 13 bases between them. The CDR3 totals 16 residues. From germline, CDR1 is LNHDA and CDR2 SQIVND (reference sequence). The CDR3: CASSPPGRSNTGELFF. CDR3 nucleotide sequence: TGTGCCAGTAGTCCCCCGGGACGCTCGAACACCGGGGAGCTGTTTTTT.